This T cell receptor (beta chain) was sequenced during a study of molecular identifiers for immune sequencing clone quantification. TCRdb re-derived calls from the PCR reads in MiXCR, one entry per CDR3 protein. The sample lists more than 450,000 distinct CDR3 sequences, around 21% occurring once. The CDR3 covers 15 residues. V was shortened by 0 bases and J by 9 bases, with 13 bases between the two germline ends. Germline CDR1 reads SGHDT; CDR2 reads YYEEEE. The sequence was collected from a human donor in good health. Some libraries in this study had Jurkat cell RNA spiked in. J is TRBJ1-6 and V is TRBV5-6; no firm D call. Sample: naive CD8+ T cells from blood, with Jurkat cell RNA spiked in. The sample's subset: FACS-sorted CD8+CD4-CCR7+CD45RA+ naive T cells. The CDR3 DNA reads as TGTGCCAGCAGCTTGGCGGCGACTATCGGTTCACCCCTCCACTTT. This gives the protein CASSLAATIGSPLHF.